This TCR beta chain was sequenced in a study of T-cell memory formation after mild COVID-19. Each CDR3 protein is one row after TCRdb ran MiXCR on the 5' RACE reads. The sample has hundreds of thousands of distinct CDR3 sequences, less than 25% seen once. V was clipped by 0 bases and J by 4 bases, with 6 bases between them. This CDR3 comprises 13 residues. CDR1 and CDR2 from the germline V gene are SGHTA and FQGTGA. This clonotype was counted only a few times. The TCR originated in an adult woman who had mild COVID-19 (a few samples of this study predate the infection). Cell type and time point are not known. Sequencing was done on a sample of PBMCs or a T cell subset sorted from them (not recorded which). The chain joins TRBV7-3 to TRBJ2-5, with D unclear. This CDR3 is CASSLTRTETQYF. CDR3 DNA: TGTGCCAGCAGCTTAACCCGGACAGAGACCCAGTACTTC.